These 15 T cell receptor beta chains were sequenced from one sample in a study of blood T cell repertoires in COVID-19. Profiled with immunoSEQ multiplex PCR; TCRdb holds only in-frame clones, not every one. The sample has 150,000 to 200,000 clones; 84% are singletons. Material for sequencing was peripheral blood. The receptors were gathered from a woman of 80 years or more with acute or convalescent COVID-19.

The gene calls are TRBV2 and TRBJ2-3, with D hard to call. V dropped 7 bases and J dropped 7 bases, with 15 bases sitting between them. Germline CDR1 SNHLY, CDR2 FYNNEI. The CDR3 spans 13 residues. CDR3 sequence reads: CASTPDAAYTQYF. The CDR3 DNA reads TGTGCCAGCACCCCTGACGCGGCCTATACGCAGTATTTT.

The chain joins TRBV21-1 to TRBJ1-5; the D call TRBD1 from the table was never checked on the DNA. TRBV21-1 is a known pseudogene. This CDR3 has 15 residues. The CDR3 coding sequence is TGTGCCAGCAGCAAAGGGGGACAGGGTATACAGCCCCAGCATTTT. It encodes CASSKGGQGIQPQHF.

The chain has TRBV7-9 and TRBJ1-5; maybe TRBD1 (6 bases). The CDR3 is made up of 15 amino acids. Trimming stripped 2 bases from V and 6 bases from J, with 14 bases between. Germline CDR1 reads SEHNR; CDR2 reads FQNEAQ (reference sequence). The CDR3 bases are TGTGCCAGCAGCTTATCTTGGGACACTAGTCAGCCCCAGCATTTT. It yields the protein CASSLSWDTSQPQHF.

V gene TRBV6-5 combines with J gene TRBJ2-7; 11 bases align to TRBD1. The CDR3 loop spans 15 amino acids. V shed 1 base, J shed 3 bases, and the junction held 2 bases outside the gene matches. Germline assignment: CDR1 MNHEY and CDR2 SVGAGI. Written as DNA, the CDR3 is TGTGCCAGCAGTTACTTCGGGACAGGGGGCTACGAGCAGTACTTC. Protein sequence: CASSYFGTGGYEQYF.

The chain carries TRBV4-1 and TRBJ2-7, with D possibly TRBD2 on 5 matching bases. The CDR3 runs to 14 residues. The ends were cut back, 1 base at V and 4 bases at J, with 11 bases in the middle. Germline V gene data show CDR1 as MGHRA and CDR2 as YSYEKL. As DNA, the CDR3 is TGCGCCAGCAGCCAAGGTGGGCTAGCTTACGAGCAGTACTTC. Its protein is CASSQGGLAYEQYF.

The CDR3 coding sequence is TGTGCCAGCAACCGACCGGGACAGGGATACAATGAGCAGTTCTTC. It specifies CASNRPGQGYNEQFF. The J gene is TRBJ2-1, the V gene TRBV28, with 9 bases identical to TRBD1. Germline assignment: CDR1 MDHEN and CDR2 SYDVKM. This CDR3 contains 15 residues. Unmatched junction bases numbered 8, after V lost 7 bases and J lost 4 bases.

CDR3 loop: CASSSGQGNEQYF. The DNA of the CDR3 is TGTGCCAGCAGCAGCGGACAGGGGAACGAGCAGTACTTC. The chain joins TRBV5-4 to TRBJ2-7; 9 bases map to TRBD1. The J segment lost 5 bases and the V segment lost 4 bases, leaving 4 bases of the junction unmatched. The CDR3 runs to 13 residues. Per the germline V gene, CDR1 is SGHNT and CDR2 is YYREEE (reference sequence).

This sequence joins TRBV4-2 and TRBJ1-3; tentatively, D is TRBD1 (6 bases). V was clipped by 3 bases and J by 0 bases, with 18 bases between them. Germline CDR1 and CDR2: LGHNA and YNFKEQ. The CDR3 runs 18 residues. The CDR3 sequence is CASSQQIPGHLSGNTIYF. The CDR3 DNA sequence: TGTGCCAGCAGCCAGCAAATCCCGGGACACCTCTCTGGAAACACCATATATTTT.

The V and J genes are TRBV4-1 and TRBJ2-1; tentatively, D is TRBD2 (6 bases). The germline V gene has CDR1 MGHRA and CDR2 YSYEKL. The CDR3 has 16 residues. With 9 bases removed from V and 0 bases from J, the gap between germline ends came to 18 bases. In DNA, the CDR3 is TGCGCCAGTAAGAAACAAGCCGGGAGCTCCTACAATGAGCAGTTCTTC. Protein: CASKKQAGSSYNEQFF.

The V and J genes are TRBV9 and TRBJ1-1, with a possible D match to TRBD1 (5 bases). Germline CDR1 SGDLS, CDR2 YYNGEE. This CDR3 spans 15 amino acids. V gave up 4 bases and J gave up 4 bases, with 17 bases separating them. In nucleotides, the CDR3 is TGTGCCAGCAGCTCCCCCACCGGGGGAATCACTGAAGCTTTCTTT. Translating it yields CASSSPTGGITEAFF.

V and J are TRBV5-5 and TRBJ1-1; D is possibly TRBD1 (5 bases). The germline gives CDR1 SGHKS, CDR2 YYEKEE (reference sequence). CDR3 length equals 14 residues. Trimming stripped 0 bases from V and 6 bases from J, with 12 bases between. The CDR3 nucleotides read TGTGCCAGCAGCTTGGGAACAGGAAACCCTGAAGCTTTCTTT. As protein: CASSLGTGNPEAFF.

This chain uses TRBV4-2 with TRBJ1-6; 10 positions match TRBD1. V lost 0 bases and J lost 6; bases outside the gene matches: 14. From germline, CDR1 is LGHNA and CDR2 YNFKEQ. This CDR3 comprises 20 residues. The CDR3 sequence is CASSQDLEGSGQGRNSPLHF. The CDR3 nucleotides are TGTGCCAGCAGCCAAGATCTTGAGGGCTCGGGACAGGGGCGTAATTCACCCCTCCACTTT.

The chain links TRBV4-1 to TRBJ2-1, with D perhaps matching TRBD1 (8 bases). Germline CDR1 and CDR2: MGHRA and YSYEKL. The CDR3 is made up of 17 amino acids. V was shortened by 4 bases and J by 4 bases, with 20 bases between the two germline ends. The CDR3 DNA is TGCGCCAGCAGCCCCATGAGGGGGGGGACAGGATACAATGAGCAGTTCTTC. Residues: CASSPMRGGTGYNEQFF.

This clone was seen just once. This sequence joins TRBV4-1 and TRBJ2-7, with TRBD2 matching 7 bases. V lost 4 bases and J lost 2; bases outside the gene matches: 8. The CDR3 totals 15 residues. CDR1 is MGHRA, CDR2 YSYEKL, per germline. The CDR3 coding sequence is TGCGCCAGCAGCCGCGTGGGGGGAGGGACCTACGAGCAGTACTTC. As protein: CASSRVGGGTYEQYF.

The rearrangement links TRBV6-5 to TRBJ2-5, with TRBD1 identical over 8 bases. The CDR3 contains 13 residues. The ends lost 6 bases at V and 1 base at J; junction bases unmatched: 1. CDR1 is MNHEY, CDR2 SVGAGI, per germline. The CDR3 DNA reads TGTGCCAGCAGGACAGGGGTCCAAGAGACCCAGTACTTC. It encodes CASRTGVQETQYF.